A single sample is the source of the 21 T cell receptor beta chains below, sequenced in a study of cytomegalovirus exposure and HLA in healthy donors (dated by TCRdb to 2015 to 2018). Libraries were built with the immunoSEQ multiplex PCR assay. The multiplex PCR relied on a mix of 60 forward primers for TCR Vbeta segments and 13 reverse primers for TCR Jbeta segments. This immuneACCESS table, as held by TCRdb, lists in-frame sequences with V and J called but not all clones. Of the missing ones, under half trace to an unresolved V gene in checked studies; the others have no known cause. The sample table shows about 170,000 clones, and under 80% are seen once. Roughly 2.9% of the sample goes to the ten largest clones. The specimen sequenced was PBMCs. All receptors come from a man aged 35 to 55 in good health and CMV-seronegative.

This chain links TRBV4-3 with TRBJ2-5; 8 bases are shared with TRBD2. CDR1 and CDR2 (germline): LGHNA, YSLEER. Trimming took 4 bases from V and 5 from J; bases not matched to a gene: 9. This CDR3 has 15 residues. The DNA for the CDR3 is TGCGCCAGCAGCCTCGCAGCGGGAGAGGGTGAGACCCAGTACTTC. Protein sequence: CASSLAAGEGETQYF.

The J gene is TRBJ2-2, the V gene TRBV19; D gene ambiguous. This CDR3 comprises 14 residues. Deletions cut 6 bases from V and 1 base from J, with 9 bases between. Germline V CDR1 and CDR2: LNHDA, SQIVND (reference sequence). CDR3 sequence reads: CASSQRQNTGELFF. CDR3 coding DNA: TGTGCCAGTAGCCAAAGACAGAACACCGGGGAGCTGTTTTTT.

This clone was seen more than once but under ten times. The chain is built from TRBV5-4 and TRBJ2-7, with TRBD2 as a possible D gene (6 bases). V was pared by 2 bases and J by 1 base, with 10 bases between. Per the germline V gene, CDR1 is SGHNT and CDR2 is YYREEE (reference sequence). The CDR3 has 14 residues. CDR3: CASSLWRASYEQYF. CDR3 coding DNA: TGTGCCAGCAGCTTATGGAGGGCTTCCTACGAGCAGTACTTC.

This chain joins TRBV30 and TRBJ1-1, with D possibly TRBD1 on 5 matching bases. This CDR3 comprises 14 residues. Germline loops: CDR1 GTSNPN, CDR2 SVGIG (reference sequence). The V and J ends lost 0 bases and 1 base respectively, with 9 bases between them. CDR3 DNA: TGTGCCTGGAGTGTCAGGACATCGAACACTGAAGCTTTCTTT. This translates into CAWSVRTSNTEAFF.

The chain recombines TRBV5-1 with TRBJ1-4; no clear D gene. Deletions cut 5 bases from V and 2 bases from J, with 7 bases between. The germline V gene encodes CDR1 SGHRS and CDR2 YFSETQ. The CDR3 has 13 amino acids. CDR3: CASRRETNEKLFF. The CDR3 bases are TGCGCCAGCAGGAGGGAGACTAATGAAAAACTGTTTTTT.

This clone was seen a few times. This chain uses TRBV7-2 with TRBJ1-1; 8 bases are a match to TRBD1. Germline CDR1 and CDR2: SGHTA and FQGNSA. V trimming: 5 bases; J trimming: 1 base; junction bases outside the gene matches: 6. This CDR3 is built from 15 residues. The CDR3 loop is CASSRLGTGNTEAFF. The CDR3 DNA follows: TGTGCCAGCAGCCGACTGGGGACAGGGAACACTGAAGCTTTCTTT.

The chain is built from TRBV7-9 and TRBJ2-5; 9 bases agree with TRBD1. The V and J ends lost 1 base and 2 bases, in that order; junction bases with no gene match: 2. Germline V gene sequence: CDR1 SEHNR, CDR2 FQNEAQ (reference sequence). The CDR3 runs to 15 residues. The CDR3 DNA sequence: TGTGCCAGCAGCTTAGTCGGGACAGGGCAAGAGACCCAGTACTTC. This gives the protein CASSLVGTGQETQYF. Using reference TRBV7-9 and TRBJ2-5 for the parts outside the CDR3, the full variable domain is DTGVSQNPRHKITKRGQNVTFRCDPISEHNRLYWYRQTLGQGPEFLTYFQNEAQLEKSRLLSDRFSAERPKGSFSTLEIQRTEQGDSAMYLCASSLVGTGQETQYFGPGTRLLVL.

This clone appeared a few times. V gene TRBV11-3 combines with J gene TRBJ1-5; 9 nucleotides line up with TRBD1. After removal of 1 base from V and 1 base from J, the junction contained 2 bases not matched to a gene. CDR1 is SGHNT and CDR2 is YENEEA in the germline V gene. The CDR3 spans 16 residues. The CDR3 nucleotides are TGTGCCAGCAGCTTAGGGACAGGGGTCAGCAATCAGCCCCAGCATTTT. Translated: CASSLGTGVSNQPQHF. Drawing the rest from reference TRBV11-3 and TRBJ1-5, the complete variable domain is EAGVVQSPRYKIIEKKQPVAFWCNPISGHNTLYWYLQNLGQGPELLIRYENEEAVDDSQLPKDRFSAERLKGVDSTLKIQPAELGDSAVYLCASSLGTGVSNQPQHFGDGTRLSIL.

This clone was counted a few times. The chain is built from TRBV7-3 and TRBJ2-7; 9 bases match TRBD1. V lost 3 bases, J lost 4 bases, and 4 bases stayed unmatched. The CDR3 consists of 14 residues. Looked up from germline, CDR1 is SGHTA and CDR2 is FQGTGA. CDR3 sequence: CASSFAGTGYEQYF. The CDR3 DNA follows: TGTGCCAGCAGCTTTGCCGGGACAGGGTACGAGCAGTACTTC. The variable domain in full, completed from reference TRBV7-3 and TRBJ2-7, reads GAGVSQTPSNKVTEKGKYVELRCDPISGHTALYWYRQSLGQGPEFLIYFQGTGAADDSGLPNDRFFAVRPEGSVSTLKIQRTERGDSAVYLCASSFAGTGYEQYFGPGTRLTVT.

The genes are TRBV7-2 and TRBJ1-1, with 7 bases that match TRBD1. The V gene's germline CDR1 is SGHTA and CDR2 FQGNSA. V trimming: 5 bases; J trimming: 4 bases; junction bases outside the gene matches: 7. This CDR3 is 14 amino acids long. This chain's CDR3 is CASSPGQTSTEAFF. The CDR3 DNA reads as TGTGCCAGCAGCCCGGGACAGACAAGCACTGAAGCTTTCTTT.

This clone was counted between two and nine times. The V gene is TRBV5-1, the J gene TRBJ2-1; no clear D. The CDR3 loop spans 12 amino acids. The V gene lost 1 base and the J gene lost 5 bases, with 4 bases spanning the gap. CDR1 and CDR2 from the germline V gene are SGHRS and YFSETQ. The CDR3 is CASSLPDNEQFF. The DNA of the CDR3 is TGCGCCAGCAGCTTGCCAGACAATGAGCAGTTCTTC.

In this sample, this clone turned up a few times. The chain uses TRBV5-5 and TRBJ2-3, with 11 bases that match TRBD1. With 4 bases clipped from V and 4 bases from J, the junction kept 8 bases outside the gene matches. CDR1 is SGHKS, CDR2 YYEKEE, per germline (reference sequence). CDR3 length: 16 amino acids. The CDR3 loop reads CASSGGTGGFADTQYF. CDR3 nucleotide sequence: TGTGCCAGCAGCGGGGGGACAGGGGGATTCGCAGATACGCAGTATTTT.

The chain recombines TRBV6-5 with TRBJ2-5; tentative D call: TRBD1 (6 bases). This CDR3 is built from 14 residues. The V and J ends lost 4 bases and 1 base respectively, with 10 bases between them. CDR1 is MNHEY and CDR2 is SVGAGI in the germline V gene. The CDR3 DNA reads TGTGCCAGCAGTTTCGACAGGAGCCAAGAGACCCAGTACTTC. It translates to CASSFDRSQETQYF.

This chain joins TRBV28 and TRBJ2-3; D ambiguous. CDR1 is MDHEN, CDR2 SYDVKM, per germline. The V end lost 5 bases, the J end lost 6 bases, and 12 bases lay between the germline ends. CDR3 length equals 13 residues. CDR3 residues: CASSRPRRDTQYF. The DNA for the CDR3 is TGTGCCAGCAGTAGACCTCGGCGGGATACGCAGTATTTT. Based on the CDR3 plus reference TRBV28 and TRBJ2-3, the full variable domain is DVKVTQSSRYLVKRTGEKVFLECVQDMDHENMFWYRQDPGLGLRLIYFSYDVKMKEKGDIPEGYSVSREKKERFSLILESASTNQTSMYLCASSRPRRDTQYFGPGTRLTVL.

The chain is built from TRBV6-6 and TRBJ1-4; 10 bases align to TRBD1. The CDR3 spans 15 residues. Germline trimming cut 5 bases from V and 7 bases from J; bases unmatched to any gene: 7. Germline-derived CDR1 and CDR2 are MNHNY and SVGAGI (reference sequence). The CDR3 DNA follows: TGTGCCAGCAGTCGACCGGGACAGGGGAGTGAAAAACTGTTTTTT. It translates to CASSRPGQGSEKLFF.

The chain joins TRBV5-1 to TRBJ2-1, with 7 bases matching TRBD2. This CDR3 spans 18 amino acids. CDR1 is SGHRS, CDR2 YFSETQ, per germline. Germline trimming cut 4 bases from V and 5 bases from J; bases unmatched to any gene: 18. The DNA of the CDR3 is TGCGCCAGCAGCCTCTCCCCGGGACTATTCTTAACCAACAATGAGCAGTTCTTC. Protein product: CASSLSPGLFLTNNEQFF.

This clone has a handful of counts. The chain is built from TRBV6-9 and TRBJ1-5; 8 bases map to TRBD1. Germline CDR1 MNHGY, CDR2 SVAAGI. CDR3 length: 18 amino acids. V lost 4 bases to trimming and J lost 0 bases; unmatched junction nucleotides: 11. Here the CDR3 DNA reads TGTGCCAGCAGTTCGAGGACAGGGACTCCCTATAGCAATCAGCCCCAGCATTTT. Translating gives CASSSRTGTPYSNQPQHF.

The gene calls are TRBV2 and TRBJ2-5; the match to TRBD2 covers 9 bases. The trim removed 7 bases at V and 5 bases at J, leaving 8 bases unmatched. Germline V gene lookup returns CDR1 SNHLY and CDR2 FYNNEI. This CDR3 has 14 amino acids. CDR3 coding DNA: TGTGCCAGCAAGCAGCGGGAGGCCGGGGAGACCCAGTACTTC. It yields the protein CASKQREAGETQYF.

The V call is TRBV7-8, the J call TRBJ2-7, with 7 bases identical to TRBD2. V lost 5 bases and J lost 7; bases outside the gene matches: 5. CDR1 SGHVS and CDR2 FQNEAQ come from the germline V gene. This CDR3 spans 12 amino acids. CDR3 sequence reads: CASSAPGLEQYF. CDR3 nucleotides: TGTGCCAGCAGCGCACCGGGACTAGAGCAGTACTTC. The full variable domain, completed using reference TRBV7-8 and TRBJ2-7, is GAGVSQSPRYKVAKRGQDVALRCDPISGHVSLFWYQQALGQGPEFLTYFQNEAQLDKSGLPSDRFFAERPEGSVSTLKIQRTQQEDSAVYLCASSAPGLEQYFGPGTRLTVT.

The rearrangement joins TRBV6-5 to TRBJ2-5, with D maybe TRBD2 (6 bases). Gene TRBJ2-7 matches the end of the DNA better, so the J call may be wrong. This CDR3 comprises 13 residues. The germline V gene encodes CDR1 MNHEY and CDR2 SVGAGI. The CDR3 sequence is CASSYPGVHEQYF. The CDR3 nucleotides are TGTGCCAGCAGTTATCCGGGAGTTCACGAGCAGTACTTC.

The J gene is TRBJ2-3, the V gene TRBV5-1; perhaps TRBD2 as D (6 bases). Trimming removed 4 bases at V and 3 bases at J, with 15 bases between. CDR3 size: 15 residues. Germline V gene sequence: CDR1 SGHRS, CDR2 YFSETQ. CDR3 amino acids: CASSLWDSITDTQYF. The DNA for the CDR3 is TGCGCCAGCAGCCTTTGGGACTCCATAACAGATACGCAGTATTTT.